The 11 T cell receptor beta chains reported below all come from one sample, sequenced in a study of blood T cell repertoires in COVID-19. Generated by immunoSEQ multiplex PCR, the TCRdb table keeps only in-frame clones and is missing some. The sample yields some 200,000 clones, roughly 90% seen once. Source material: peripheral blood. The receptors derive from an older man with acute or convalescent COVID-19.

Of note for this clone: This sample includes further DNA sequences coding for the same CDR3. The rearrangement joins TRBV5-1 to TRBJ2-5, with TRBD1 matching over 8 bases. The CDR3 consists of 15 residues. J was trimmed by 5 bases and V by 4 bases; bases with no gene match: 10. Germline values: CDR1 SGHRS, CDR2 YFSETQ. CDR3 DNA sequence: TGCGCCAGCAGCCCCGGACAGGGAAGGTCGGAGACCCAGTACTTC. Amino acid sequence: CASSPGQGRSETQYF.

CDR3 sequence reads: CASSLGSGSTGELFF. Written as DNA, the CDR3 is TGCGCCAGCAGCTTGGGTAGCGGGTCCACCGGGGAGCTGTTTTTT. V usage is TRBV5-1 and J usage is TRBJ2-2; 7 nucleotides agree with TRBD2. Per germline, CDR1 SGHRS and CDR2 YFSETQ. With V trimmed by 0 bases and J by 4 bases, 3 bases remained unmatched. CDR3 length: 15 residues.

Turning to this clone: The same CDR3 arises from other DNA sequences in this sample as well. This chain links TRBV4-1 with TRBJ1-1; maybe TRBD1 (5 bases). The CDR3 is 15 amino acids. Germline V gene lookup returns CDR1 MGHRA and CDR2 YSYEKL. Trimming took 1 base from V and 0 from J, leaving 9 bases between them. CDR3: CASSQGGQLNTEAFF. CDR3 DNA sequence: TGCGCCAGCAGCCAAGGTGGACAACTGAACACTGAAGCTTTCTTT.

The chain combines TRBV10-3 with TRBJ1-6; the match to TRBD1 covers 10 bases. This CDR3 contains 15 residues. Trimming at V came to 6 bases and at J to 5 bases, leaving 4 bases not matched to a gene. Germline V gene sequence: CDR1 ENHRY, CDR2 SYGVKD. The CDR3 DNA is TGTGCCATCAGAACGACAGGGGGCGATAATTCACCCCTCCACTTT. Its protein product is CAIRTTGGDNSPLHF.

The V call is TRBV5-1, the J call TRBJ2-7; 7 bases map to TRBD1. After removal of 4 bases from V and 2 bases from J, the junction contained 6 bases not matched to a gene. CDR1 SGHRS and CDR2 YFSETQ come from the germline V gene. The CDR3 runs 14 residues. CDR3 nucleotides: TGCGCCAGCAGCCCGTCGACAGGGACCTACGAGCAGTACTTC. It translates to CASSPSTGTYEQYF.

Comments on this clone: Other DNA sequences within the sample encode an identical CDR3. The CDR3 loop is CASSVVGGSYNEQFF. Here the CDR3 DNA reads TGTGCCAGCAGCGTAGTGGGGGGCTCCTACAATGAGCAGTTCTTC. V is TRBV9 and J is TRBJ2-1; TRBD2 is a possible D gene (6 bases). In germline, CDR1 is SGDLS, CDR2 YYNGEE. The CDR3 consists of 15 residues. V lost 0 bases and J lost 0, with 7 bases in between.

V gene TRBV7-8 combines with J gene TRBJ2-2, with TRBD1 as a possible D gene (5 bases). V was cut by 4 bases and J by 1 base, with 10 bases left in between. Germline V CDR1 and CDR2: SGHVS, FQNEAQ. The CDR3 consists of 15 residues. The CDR3 region has the DNA TGTGCCAGCAGCTATCTAGACAGGAACACCGGGGAGCTGTTTTTT. Residues: CASSYLDRNTGELFF.

J is TRBJ2-7 and V is TRBV7-2, with 13 bases fitting TRBD2. Germline-derived CDR1 and CDR2 are SGHTA and FQGNSA. V shed 5 bases and J 4 bases; nucleotides not matched to a gene: 2. The CDR3 consists of 14 residues. The CDR3 DNA reads TGTGCCAGCAGCGTGACTAGCGGGAGGTACGAGCAGTACTTC. Residues: CASSVTSGRYEQYF.

The chain joins TRBV15 to TRBJ2-1; TRBD2 might be the D (5 bases). The germline V gene encodes CDR1 LNHNV and CDR2 YYDKDF (reference sequence). CDR3 length: 15 amino acids. V lost 3 bases and J lost 2, with 11 bases in between. The CDR3 is CATSRGGLAYNEQFF. The CDR3, as DNA: TGTGCCACCAGCAGGGGCGGGTTAGCCTACAATGAGCAGTTCTTC.

The chain couples TRBV28 to TRBJ1-5; D unclear. CDR1 is MDHEN and CDR2 is SYDVKM in the germline V gene. V lost 2 bases and J lost 13, with 12 bases in between. The CDR3 is made up of 12 amino acids. The CDR3 protein is CASSLGWGGQHF. DNA of the CDR3: TGTGCCAGCAGTTTAGGTTGGGGAGGGCAGCATTTT. Full variable domain (rest looked up from reference TRBV28 and TRBJ1-5): DVKVTQSSRYLVKRTGEKVFLECVQDMDHENMFWYRQDPGLGLRLIYFSYDVKMKEKGDIPEGYSVSREKKERFSLILESASTNQTSMYLCASSLGWGGQHFGDGTRLSIL.

The chain recombines TRBV7-9 with TRBJ1-1; possible D gene TRBD1, 5 bases. V lost 4 bases and J lost 4, with 16 bases in between. Germline loops: CDR1 SEHNR, CDR2 FQNEAQ (reference sequence). The CDR3 runs to 15 residues. In nucleotides, the CDR3 is TGTGCCAGCAGCTCAACACGCCCGGGGGGCACTGAAGCTTTCTTT. It encodes CASSSTRPGGTEAFF.